This T cell receptor beta chain originates from a study of shared clonotypes between healthy human individuals. Study-wide results and caveats: The genetic and exposure-history diversity represented was limited by few donors.

To note about this clone: The target antigen is unknown.

The deep-level immunoSEQ assay was used. The unsorted PBMC sample used ten immunoSEQ deep assay plates. Here immunoSEQ multiplex PCR was the method, and the copy in TCRdb shows in-frame clones only, minus some. The sample holds hundreds of thousands of clones, around 77% seen once. V was pared by 4 bases and J by 2 bases, with 4 bases of the junction left unmatched. CDR3 length equals 15 residues. Germline CDR1 and CDR2: LNHDA and SQIVND (reference sequence). All the donors were Caucasian adults who lived in Nashville, Tennessee. The chain couples TRBV19 to TRBJ2-3, with 9 bases that match TRBD2. The source material was PBMCs. The clonotype originates from a woman aged 40 to 50 in good health. Some clones in this sample may be carry-over from other donors' samples. This CDR3 reads CASSSLAGHTDTQYF. CDR3 bases: TGTGCCAGTAGTAGCCTAGCGGGGCACACAGATACGCAGTATTTT.